Presented here are 32 T cell receptor beta chains from one specimen sequenced in a study of radiation and T cells in renal cell carcinoma. Time point denoted: baseline pretreatment blood. Treatment: 15 Gy SBRT to primary tumor, nephrectomy 4 weeks later. The method was immunoSEQ multiplex PCR; TCRdb's version includes in-frame clones alone and lacks a portion of them. Of 90,000 to 95,000 clones listed, approximately 83% are singletons. Material: blood, obtained from a patient whose treatment included radiotherapy and nephrectomy. The receptors were sampled from a man in his sixties with renal cell carcinoma.

This rearrangement joins TRBV9 to TRBJ2-1, with TRBD2 as a possible D gene (5 bases). This CDR3 comprises 18 residues. Deletions cut 1 base from V and 0 bases from J, with 17 bases between. Germline CDR1 is SGDLS and CDR2 is YYNGEE. In DNA, the CDR3 is TGTGCCAGCAGCGTATCCAGAAGCGGATCTAGCTCCTACAATGAGCAGTTCTTC. It encodes CASSVSRSGSSSYNEQFF.

The J gene is TRBJ1-5, the V gene TRBV7-8; tentatively, D is TRBD1 (5 bases). V lost 4 bases and J lost 7, with 23 bases in between. CDR3 length: 17 amino acids. Germline CDR1 SGHVS, CDR2 FQNEAQ. CDR3 bases: TGTGCCAGCAGCTCCTACCGGGACCCGGGTCCAGCACAGCCCCAGCATTTT. As protein: CASSSYRDPGPAQPQHF.

This clone has more than one count but fewer than ten. The V gene is TRBV7-2, the J gene TRBJ2-3; no definite D call. Germline V lookup: CDR1 SGHTA, CDR2 FQGNSA. CDR3 length: 13 amino acids. Trimming took 1 base from V and 5 from J, leaving 7 bases between them. As DNA, the CDR3 is TGTGCCAGCAGCTTAGGGGCCCGAGATACGCAGTATTTT. It encodes CASSLGARDTQYF.

J is TRBJ1-5 and V is TRBV18, with a possible D match to TRBD1 (5 bases). V lost 3 bases and J 3 bases, leaving 15 bases between the germline ends. The CDR3 contains 16 residues. Germline V gene lookup returns CDR1 KGHSH and CDR2 LQKENI. The CDR3 spells CASSPGGPGTNQPQHF. The DNA of the CDR3 is TGTGCCAGCTCACCTGGGGGTCCAGGGACCAATCAGCCCCAGCATTTT.

V gene TRBV5-4 combines with J gene TRBJ1-1; maybe TRBD1 (6 bases). Deletions cut 4 bases from V and 1 base from J, with 17 bases between. This CDR3 spans 16 amino acids. Germline V gives CDR1 SGHNT, CDR2 YYREEE (reference sequence). In nucleotides, the CDR3 is TGTGCCAGCAGCCAAGAGGACAGCCCCAGGAACACTGAAGCTTTCTTT. Amino acids: CASSQEDSPRNTEAFF.

CDR3 protein: CASRPPGPNNEKLFF. The CDR3 DNA sequence: TGTGCCAGCAGACCACCGGGACCTAATAATGAAAAACTGTTTTTT. This chain joins TRBV27 and TRBJ1-4; a possible D gene is TRBD1 (5 bases). V was pared by 6 bases and J by 4 bases, with 15 bases between. Germline-derived CDR1 and CDR2 are MNHEY and SMNVEV (reference sequence). This CDR3 has 15 amino acids.

The CDR3 region has the DNA TGTGCCAGCAGCTTATCAGGGGGCAGTGAGCAGTTCTTC. It encodes CASSLSGGSEQFF. The V call is TRBV13, the J call TRBJ2-1, with 8 positions matching TRBD1. In germline, CDR1 is PRHDT, CDR2 FYEKMQ (reference sequence). The CDR3 extends over 13 amino acids. The ends lost 2 bases at V and 9 bases at J; junction bases unmatched: 3.

In nucleotides, the CDR3 is TGTGCCAGCAGCTTCAGGGGTGGTGAGACCCAGTACTTC. It is translated as CASSFRGGETQYF. The chain recombines TRBV5-8 with TRBJ2-5, with D possibly matching TRBD1 (6 bases). The V gene lost 2 bases and the J gene lost 5 bases, with 10 bases spanning the gap. CDR1 SGHTS and CDR2 YDEGEE come from the germline V gene. This CDR3 is built from 13 residues.

The V and J genes are TRBV6-1 and TRBJ2-3; D unclear. The CDR3 contains 14 residues. Per the germline V gene, CDR1 is MNHNS and CDR2 is SASEGT. Trimming removed 1 base at V and 4 bases at J, with 9 bases between. The CDR3 region is CASSEEWMPDTQYF. As DNA, the CDR3 is TGTGCCAGCAGTGAAGAGTGGATGCCAGATACGCAGTATTTT.

The chain links TRBV12-5 to TRBJ2-2; D not certain. The CDR3 has 13 amino acids. The germline V and J ends were trimmed by 7 bases and 3 bases, with 9 bases remaining between them. Germline CDR1 is LGHNT and CDR2 is FRNRAP. The CDR3 nucleotides read TGTGCTAGTGCCATAACGGACACCGGGGAGCTGTTTTTT. Amino acids: CASAITDTGELFF.

The rearrangement uses TRBV6-5 and TRBJ2-7; D may be TRBD2 (7 bases). The germline CDR1 and CDR2 sequences are MNHEY and SVGAGI. V dropped 0 bases and J dropped 2 bases, with 11 bases sitting between them. The CDR3 contains 15 residues. For the CDR3, the DNA is TGTGCCAGCAGTTACTCGAGGGGGGGCCCCTACGAGCAGTACTTC. Its protein product is CASSYSRGGPYEQYF.

Only a few counts were recorded for this clone. The chain joins TRBV28 to TRBJ1-2; a possible D gene is TRBD1 (5 bases). V dropped 1 base and J dropped 8 bases, with 14 bases sitting between them. The CDR3 totals 14 residues. Germline CDR1 MDHEN, CDR2 SYDVKM. The CDR3 region is CASSLSLPEGGYTF. The CDR3, as DNA: TGTGCCAGCAGTTTATCCCTCCCTGAGGGGGGCTACACCTTC.

This chain links TRBV2 with TRBJ2-5; possible D gene TRBD2, 6 bases. The CDR3 is 17 residues long. Germline CDR1 reads SNHLY; CDR2 reads FYNNEI. Trimming stripped 3 bases from V and 1 base from J, with 18 bases between. DNA for the CDR3: TGTGCCAGCAGTGATACAGGTGGGGGGTTGGGCCAAGAGACCCAGTACTTC. This encodes CASSDTGGGLGQETQYF.

The gene calls are TRBV29-1 and TRBJ1-1, with D perhaps TRBD1 (5 bases). The CDR3 is 13 residues long. Germline V gene data show CDR1 as SQVTM and CDR2 as ANQGSEA. V lost 7 bases and J lost 1, with 13 bases in between. CDR3 loop: CSALGLGNTEAFF. DNA for the CDR3: TGCAGCGCCTTGGGGCTCGGGAACACTGAAGCTTTCTTT. The entire variable domain, with the rest obtained from reference TRBV29-1 and TRBJ1-1, is as follows: SAVISQKPSRDICQRGTSLTIQCQVDSQVTMMFWYRQQPGQSLTLIATANQGSEATYESGFVIDKFPISRPNLTFSTLTVSNMSPEDSSIYLCSALGLGNTEAFFGQGTRLTVV.

The chain is built from TRBV2 and TRBJ2-7, with TRBD2 identical over 13 bases. Germline loops: CDR1 SNHLY, CDR2 FYNNEI. V lost 7 bases and J lost 5; bases outside the gene matches: 2. There are 13 residues in the CDR3. The CDR3 spells CASIGTSGNEQYF. The CDR3, as DNA: TGTGCCAGCATTGGGACTAGCGGGAACGAGCAGTACTTC.

The sample holds one count of this clone. The chain employs TRBV29-1 and TRBJ2-1, with TRBD2 matching 7 bases. CDR1 and CDR2 from the germline V gene are SQVTM and ANQGSEA. Unmatched junction bases numbered 13, after V lost 6 bases and J lost 8 bases. The CDR3 loop spans 14 amino acids. CDR3 nucleotides: TGCAGCGTCCTCAATCCCGGACTAGTCGATGAGCAGTTCTTC. It codes for CSVLNPGLVDEQFF.

Comments on this clone: One junction end does not reproduce the germline sequence, and a read error may be involved. The chain joins TRBV7-2 to TRBJ2-2; D could derive from TRBD1 or TRBD2 (5 bases each). Per the germline V gene, CDR1 is SGHTA and CDR2 is FQGNSA. CDR3 size: 18 residues. CDR3 DNA sequence: TGTGCCAGCAGCCCGGGACCGACCAGTGCATGGAACCCCGGGGAGCTGTTTTTT. It is translated as CASSPGPTSAWNPGELFF.

The rearrangement uses TRBV19 and TRBJ1-5, with D uncertain. The CDR3 has 13 residues. Between the trimmed V and J ends, which lost 4 bases and 5 bases, there was a span of 9 bases. Germline CDR1 and CDR2: LNHDA and SQIVND (reference sequence). The CDR3: CASSRRMDQPQHF. Here the CDR3 DNA reads TGTGCCAGTAGTAGGCGGATGGATCAGCCCCAGCATTTT. Complete variable domain (other parts from reference TRBV19 and TRBJ1-5): DGGITQSPKYLFRKEGQNVTLSCEQNLNHDAMYWYRQDPGQGLRLIYYSQIVNDFQKGDIAEGYSVSREKKESFPLTVTSAQKNPTAFYLCASSRRMDQPQHFGDGTRLSIL.

This clone was recorded a few times. The rearrangement links TRBV7-8 to TRBJ2-5, with 7 bases that match TRBD1. The germline V gene encodes CDR1 SGHVS and CDR2 FQNEAQ. V lost 5 bases to trimming and J lost 7 bases; unmatched junction nucleotides: 10. The CDR3 contains 14 residues. DNA of the CDR3: TGTGCCAGCAGCGAGCGACAGGGCGGAGTGACCCAGTACTTC. Protein sequence: CASSERQGGVTQYF.

This clone was detected only once. The chain recombines TRBV30 with TRBJ2-3; TRBD1 is a possible D gene (5 bases). In germline, CDR1 is GTSNPN, CDR2 SVGIG (reference sequence). Trimming pared 0 bases from V and 3 bases from J, leaving 13 bases between. CDR3 size: 15 residues. Here the CDR3 reads CAWSVPGLATDTQYF. As DNA, the CDR3 is TGTGCCTGGAGTGTCCCAGGGCTGGCTACAGATACGCAGTATTTT.

The V and J genes are TRBV7-2 and TRBJ1-5; possibly TRBD1 for D (6 bases). V was cut by 6 bases and J by 7 bases, with 13 bases left in between. Germline V CDR1 and CDR2: SGHTA, FQGNSA. The CDR3 extends over 13 amino acids. The CDR3 bases are TGTGCCAGCAGTTATAGGGGGGGACAGCCCCAGCATTTT. This translates into CASSYRGGQPQHF.

V gene TRBV6-6 combines with J gene TRBJ2-5; weak D call: TRBD1 (5 bases). The DNA matches TRBJ2-7 better at its end, which makes the J call doubtful. This CDR3 is built from 14 residues. Germline assignment: CDR1 MNHNY and CDR2 SVGAGI (reference sequence). CDR3 amino acids: CASSYSDSSYEQYF. As DNA, the CDR3 is TGTGCCAGCAGTTACTCTGACAGCTCCTACGAGCAGTACTTC.

The gene calls are TRBV6-5 and TRBJ1-1, with D hard to call. The CDR3 is made up of 14 amino acids. V lost 7 bases to trimming and J lost 6 bases, with 18 bases between them. Looked up from germline, CDR1 is MNHEY and CDR2 is SVGAGI. The CDR3 coding sequence is TGTGCCAGCACCTTGAACCCCGACCGAGCTGAAGCTTTCTTT. As protein: CASTLNPDRAEAFF.

The V and J genes are TRBV14 and TRBJ1-2; D may be TRBD1 (5 bases). The germline CDR1 and CDR2 sequences are SGHDN and FVKESK. Between the trimmed V and J ends, which lost 1 base and 4 bases, there was a span of 13 bases. The CDR3 sequence is 15 residues long. The CDR3 nucleotides are TGTGCCAGCAGCCAAGGGAGGGGAGGAGGCTATGGCTACACCTTC. Translation: CASSQGRGGGYGYTF.

This chain links TRBV11-2 with TRBJ1-1; perhaps TRBD1 as D (5 bases). Looked up from germline, CDR1 is SGHAT and CDR2 is FQNNGV. There are 15 residues in the CDR3. With 0 bases removed from V and 6 bases from J, the gap between germline ends came to 14 bases. CDR3 sequence (DNA): TGTGCCAGCAGCTTAGAGGGCAGGGCTGACGCTGAAGCTTTCTTT. Protein: CASSLEGRADAEAFF. The variable domain in full, with the rest retrieved from reference TRBV11-2 and TRBJ1-1, is EAGVAQSPRYKIIEKRQSVAFWCNPISGHATLYWYQQILGQGPKLLIQFQNNGVVDDSQLPKDRFSAERLKGVDSTLKIQPAKLEDSAVYLCASSLEGRADAEAFFGQGTRLTVV.

V usage is TRBV5-1 and J usage is TRBJ2-2, with TRBD2 matching over 12 bases. CDR3 size: 15 residues. With 6 bases clipped from V and 1 base from J, the junction kept 1 base outside the gene matches. CDR1 is SGHRS, CDR2 YFSETQ, per germline. The CDR3 loop is CASTGLAGNTGELFF. The CDR3 DNA sequence: TGCGCCAGCACGGGACTAGCGGGGAACACCGGGGAGCTGTTTTTT.

The chain joins TRBV9 to TRBJ1-1; D unclear. CDR1 is SGDLS and CDR2 is YYNGEE in the germline V gene. V was trimmed by 0 bases and J by 5 bases, leaving 14 bases between them. The CDR3 extends over 15 amino acids. This chain's CDR3 is CASSVEDRRGTEAFF. CDR3 DNA: TGTGCCAGCAGCGTAGAGGACCGCCGGGGTACTGAAGCTTTCTTT.

This clone was observed a single time. The chain employs TRBV19 and TRBJ2-2; 7 bases are a match to TRBD1. The junction had 2 bases not matched to a gene; V was cut back by 6 bases and J by 1 base. There are 14 residues in the CDR3. Per the germline V gene, CDR1 is LNHDA and CDR2 is SQIVND (reference sequence). CDR3 sequence reads: CASRRTGNTGELFF. CDR3 DNA sequence: TGTGCCAGTAGACGGACAGGGAACACCGGGGAGCTGTTTTTT.

V and J are TRBV5-7 and TRBJ2-7; TRBD1 matches 9 bases. TRBV5-7 is annotated as an ORF whose role is uncertain. CDR3 length equals 15 residues. Losses at the gene ends were 1 base for V and 2 bases for J; bases not matched to a gene: 4. The CDR3 spells CASSLPGQGTYEQYF. For the CDR3, the DNA is TGTGCCAGCAGCTTGCCGGGACAGGGTACCTACGAGCAGTACTTC.

This rearrangement joins TRBV5-1 to TRBJ2-2; D gene uncertain. Germline V gives CDR1 SGHRS, CDR2 YFSETQ. The CDR3 covers 14 residues. Trimming removed 0 bases at V and 4 bases at J, with 7 bases between. CDR3 loop: CASSLVRGTGELFF. Written as DNA, the CDR3 is TGCGCCAGCAGCTTGGTGCGCGGCACCGGGGAGCTGTTTTTT.

The chain joins TRBV6-6 to TRBJ2-3, with 8 positions matching TRBD2. The germline V gene has CDR1 MNHNY and CDR2 SVGAGI (reference sequence). Germline trimming cut 6 bases from V and 5 bases from J; bases unmatched to any gene: 13. The CDR3 extends over 16 amino acids. Here the CDR3 reads CASRSYSGNREDTQYF. In DNA form, the CDR3 reads TGTGCCAGCAGGAGCTATAGCGGGAACAGGGAAGATACGCAGTATTTT.

The genes are TRBV7-8 and TRBJ1-5; D is possibly TRBD1 (5 bases). The V gene's germline CDR1 is SGHVS and CDR2 FQNEAQ. The CDR3 length is 15 residues. Trimming stripped 0 bases from V and 7 bases from J, with 13 bases between. The chain's CDR3 is CASSLAVGEGQPQHF. CDR3 nucleotide sequence: TGTGCCAGCAGCTTAGCGGTGGGGGAGGGACAGCCCCAGCATTTT.